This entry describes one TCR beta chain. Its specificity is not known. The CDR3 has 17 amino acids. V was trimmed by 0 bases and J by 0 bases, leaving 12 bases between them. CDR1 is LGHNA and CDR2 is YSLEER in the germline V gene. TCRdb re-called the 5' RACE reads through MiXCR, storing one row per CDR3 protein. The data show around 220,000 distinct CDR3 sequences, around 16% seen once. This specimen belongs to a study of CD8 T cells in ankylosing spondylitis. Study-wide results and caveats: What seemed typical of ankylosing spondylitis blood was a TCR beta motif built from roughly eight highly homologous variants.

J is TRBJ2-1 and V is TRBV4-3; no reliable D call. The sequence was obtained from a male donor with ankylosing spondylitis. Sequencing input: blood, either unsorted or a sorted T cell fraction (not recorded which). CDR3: CASSQDLRAFSYNEQFF. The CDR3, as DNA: TGCGCCAGCAGCCAAGATTTAAGGGCCTTCTCCTACAATGAGCAGTTCTTC.